This passage covers 21 T cell receptor beta chains from one sample sequenced in a study of glioma-infiltrating T cells after dendritic cell vaccination. TCRdb's copy holds only in-frame clones and misses some; the assay was immunoSEQ multiplex PCR. The sample holds about 49,000 clones, roughly 85% seen once. The sample in question was blood, obtained before dendritic cell vaccination. The receptor set was obtained from a human donor with glioblastoma.

The chain couples TRBV19 to TRBJ2-1, with 10 bases matching TRBD1. Germline CDR1 and CDR2: LNHDA and SQIVND (reference sequence). The CDR3 is 16 amino acids. Germline trimming cut 7 bases from V and 2 bases from J; bases unmatched to any gene: 8. Here the CDR3 DNA reads TGTGCCAGTACCCTACAGACAGGGGGCGCCTACAATGAGCAGTTCTTC. Translated: CASTLQTGGAYNEQFF. Together with reference TRBV19 and TRBJ2-1, the CDR3 gives the full variable domain: DGGITQSPKYLFRKEGQNVTLSCEQNLNHDAMYWYRQDPGQGLRLIYYSQIVNDFQKGDIAEGYSVSREKKESFPLTVTSAQKNPTAFYLCASTLQTGGAYNEQFFGPGTRLTVL.

The gene calls are TRBV19 and TRBJ1-1; 8 nucleotides align to TRBD1. The CDR3 covers 15 residues. J gave up 3 bases and V 4 bases, and 7 bases lay outside the gene matches. Germline CDR1 and CDR2: LNHDA and SQIVND (reference sequence). For the CDR3, the DNA is TGTGCCAGTAGTACCCAGGGGGCGCGGGACACTGAAGCTTTCTTT. It specifies CASSTQGARDTEAFF.

The V call is TRBV9, the J call TRBJ2-2; tentatively, D is TRBD2 (5 bases). Germline CDR1 and CDR2: SGDLS and YYNGEE. The CDR3 runs 13 residues. Between the trimmed V and J ends, which lost 1 base and 5 bases, there was a span of 6 bases. The CDR3 loop is CASSVQRTGELFF. The DNA of the CDR3 is TGTGCCAGCAGCGTACAGCGGACCGGGGAGCTGTTTTTT.

The J gene is TRBJ2-1, the V gene TRBV23-1, with D possibly TRBD1 on 5 matching bases. TRBV23-1 is reported as an ORF; its role is uncertain. The V end lost 0 bases, the J end lost 10 bases, and 10 bases lay between the germline ends. The CDR3 has 13 amino acids. CDR3 region: CASSQSRWGEQFF. The CDR3 DNA reads as TGCGCCAGCAGTCAATCGAGGTGGGGCGAGCAGTTCTTC.

This chain connects TRBV2 to TRBJ2-1; 10 positions agree with TRBD2. The CDR3 consists of 16 residues. The junction had 1 base not matched to a gene; V was cut back by 0 bases and J by 2 bases. CDR1 is SNHLY and CDR2 is FYNNEI in the germline V gene. As DNA, the CDR3 is TGTGCCAGCAGTGAAGCGCTAGCGGGGGCCTACAATGAGCAGTTCTTC. This codes for CASSEALAGAYNEQFF.

The chain uses TRBV4-3 and TRBJ1-2; a weak D match, TRBD1 (5 bases). CDR1 is LGHNA and CDR2 is YSLEER in the germline V gene. CDR3 size: 16 residues. Trimming took 1 base from V and 8 from J, leaving 20 bases between them. CDR3 sequence reads: CASSQALSQGFYGYTF. CDR3 in DNA: TGCGCCAGCAGCCAAGCATTGAGTCAGGGATTTTACGGCTACACCTTC.

V is TRBV7-9 and J is TRBJ1-5; D not certain. Trimming took off 7 bases at V and 4 bases at J, with 14 bases between the two ends. The CDR3 length is 14 residues. In germline, CDR1 is SEHNR, CDR2 FQNEAQ (reference sequence). DNA for the CDR3: TGTGCCAGCACCTCGGAGGGTCAAAATCAGCCCCAGCATTTT. Translation: CASTSEGQNQPQHF.

V is TRBV5-4 and J is TRBJ2-5, with 7 bases matching TRBD2. The CDR3 length is 16 residues. CDR1 and CDR2 (germline): SGHNT, YYREEE (reference sequence). The V segment lost 0 bases and the J segment 5 bases; nucleotides outside the gene matches: 10. CDR3 protein: CASSLARGAGEETQYF. Here the CDR3 DNA reads TGTGCCAGCAGCTTGGCCAGAGGTGCGGGAGAGGAGACCCAGTACTTC.

The genes are TRBV5-1 and TRBJ2-7; no clear D gene. Germline V gives CDR1 SGHRS, CDR2 YFSETQ. The CDR3 runs 14 residues. Trimming removed 1 base at V and 2 bases at J, with 10 bases between. The CDR3 loop is CASSLYPDTYEQYF. DNA for the CDR3: TGCGCCAGCAGCTTGTATCCAGATACCTACGAGCAGTACTTC.

The chain has TRBV14 and TRBJ2-3; TRBD1 matches at 8 bases. The junction had 18 bases not matched to a gene; V was cut back by 5 bases and J by 2 bases. This CDR3 region has 19 residues. CDR1 is SGHDN, CDR2 FVKESK, per germline. This CDR3 reads CASSNRFRRGTGPTDTQYF. As DNA, the CDR3 is TGTGCCAGCAGCAACCGCTTCAGACGCGGGACAGGACCCACAGATACGCAGTATTTT.

The V gene is TRBV4-1, the J gene TRBJ2-3, with 8 bases that match TRBD2. V shed 5 bases and J 4 bases; nucleotides not matched to a gene: 11. The CDR3 covers 16 residues. Germline V gene lookup returns CDR1 MGHRA and CDR2 YSYEKL. This CDR3 is CASSALGSGKSDTQYF. The DNA of the CDR3 is TGCGCCAGCAGCGCCCTGGGTAGCGGGAAGTCAGATACGCAGTATTTT.

In this sample, this clone turned up once. The chain is built from TRBV9 and TRBJ2-3; TRBD1 matches at 9 bases. The CDR3 has 18 residues. Germline CDR1 and CDR2: SGDLS and YYNGEE. V was clipped by 0 bases and J by 0 bases; unmatched bases: 8. CDR3 DNA: TGTGCCAGCAGCGTAGAAGAAGGACAGGGGAGTAGCACAGATACGCAGTATTTT. Its translation: CASSVEEGQGSSTDTQYF.

The V call is TRBV19, the J call TRBJ1-1; D remains ambiguous. Germline values: CDR1 LNHDA, CDR2 SQIVND (reference sequence). V was pared by 6 bases and J by 0 bases, with 11 bases between. The CDR3 is 14 amino acids. CDR3 residues: CASRARVMNTEAFF. The CDR3 DNA reads as TGTGCCAGTAGAGCCCGGGTAATGAACACTGAAGCTTTCTTT.

The chain recombines TRBV19 with TRBJ2-2; 8 positions agree with TRBD1. CDR3 length: 15 residues. V dropped 5 bases and J dropped 4; count of bases not matched to a gene: 6. Per germline, CDR1 LNHDA and CDR2 SQIVND (reference sequence). The CDR3 DNA reads as TGTGCCAGTAGTTTTATTACAGGGGGCACCGGGGAGCTGTTTTTT. It translates to CASSFITGGTGELFF.

This chain connects TRBV7-9 to TRBJ1-1; 8 nucleotides agree with TRBD1. Germline V gene sequence: CDR1 SEHNR, CDR2 FQNEAQ (reference sequence). The CDR3 covers 15 residues. Trimming cost V 6 bases and J 0 bases; bases outside gene matches: 6. The CDR3 loop is CASSQRTGLNTEAFF. Here the CDR3 DNA reads TGTGCCAGCAGTCAACGGACAGGGCTGAACACTGAAGCTTTCTTT. The complete variable domain, with remaining parts taken from reference TRBV7-9 and TRBJ1-1, reads DTGVSQNPRHKITKRGQNVTFRCDPISEHNRLYWYRQTLGQGPEFLTYFQNEAQLEKSRLLSDRFSAERPKGSFSTLEIQRTEQGDSAMYLCASSQRTGLNTEAFFGQGTRLTVV.

V gene TRBV4-3 combines with J gene TRBJ1-1; the match to TRBD1 covers 8 bases. The germline gives CDR1 LGHNA, CDR2 YSLEER. CDR3 length equals 14 residues. The junction had 7 bases not matched to a gene; V was cut back by 4 bases and J by 6 bases. This CDR3 reads CASSLDRVFAEAFF. The DNA of the CDR3 is TGCGCCAGCAGCCTGGACAGGGTTTTTGCTGAAGCTTTCTTT.

The chain links TRBV15 to TRBJ1-5; 9 positions agree with TRBD1. The CDR3 length is 16 residues. From germline, CDR1 is LNHNV and CDR2 YYDKDF (reference sequence). Trimming took 3 bases from V and 6 from J; bases not matched to a gene: 9. This CDR3 reads CATSSPRTGAIQPQHF. CDR3 DNA sequence: TGTGCCACCAGCAGCCCCCGGACAGGGGCCATTCAGCCCCAGCATTTT.

Here the CDR3 reads CASSLLAQLNTGELFF. For the CDR3, the DNA is TGCGCCAGCAGCTTGCTAGCGCAATTGAACACCGGGGAGCTGTTTTTT. This chain connects TRBV5-1 to TRBJ2-2; tentative D call: TRBD2 (6 bases). V was shortened by 1 base and J by 1 base, with 11 bases between the two germline ends. CDR1 and CDR2 from the germline V gene are SGHRS and YFSETQ. The length of the CDR3 is 16 residues.

The chain employs TRBV4-2 and TRBJ2-7, with a weak D call TRBD2 (6 bases). CDR3 size: 13 residues. Germline lookup yields CDR1 LGHNA and CDR2 YNFKEQ. V was trimmed by 1 base and J by 7 bases, leaving 11 bases between them. The CDR3 reads CASSQAGREEQYF. DNA for the CDR3: TGTGCCAGCAGCCAAGCGGGCCGGGAGGAGCAGTACTTC.

This clone appeared a single time. The V call is TRBV10-3, the J call TRBJ1-4; unclear D gene. Per the germline V gene, CDR1 is ENHRY and CDR2 is SYGVKD. CDR3 length equals 20 residues. V was cut by 0 bases and J by 5 bases, with 25 bases left in between. This CDR3 reads CAISESIVGRRKDYNEKLFF. CDR3 bases: TGTGCCATCAGTGAGTCGATCGTTGGACGCAGAAAAGACTACAATGAAAAACTGTTTTTT.

The rearrangement uses TRBV7-2 and TRBJ1-3; a weak D match, TRBD1 (6 bases). Germline V CDR1 and CDR2: SGHTA, FQGNSA. This CDR3 contains 15 residues. The V and J ends lost 5 bases and 4 bases respectively, with 15 bases between them. The CDR3 sequence is CASSPSWGPGNTIYF. DNA of the CDR3: TGTGCCAGCAGCCCCAGTTGGGGGCCCGGAAACACCATATATTTT.